This passage covers 7 T cell receptor beta chains from one sample sequenced in a study of blood T cell repertoires in COVID-19. TCRdb's copy holds only in-frame clones and misses some; the assay was immunoSEQ multiplex PCR. The table shows hundreds of thousands of clones, with approximately 89% occurring only once. Sequenced material: PBMCs or T cells enriched from blood (not recorded which). These receptors came from a woman aged 40 to 50 who had recovered from COVID-19.

V is TRBV5-1 and J is TRBJ1-2; TRBD1 matches 8 bases. The CDR3 sequence is 17 residues long. Germline lookup yields CDR1 SGHRS and CDR2 YFSETQ. The junction had 11 bases not matched to a gene; V was cut back by 4 bases and J by 0 bases. The CDR3 region is CASSPRTGTSANYGYTF. CDR3 DNA sequence: TGCGCCAGCAGCCCCCGGACAGGGACGAGCGCTAACTATGGCTACACCTTC.

The chain employs TRBV15 and TRBJ2-7, with D possibly TRBD2 on 5 matching bases. This CDR3 spans 14 amino acids. Germline values: CDR1 LNHNV, CDR2 YYDKDF (reference sequence). V lost 5 bases to trimming and J lost 1 base, with 12 bases between them. The CDR3 nucleotides are TGTGCCACCAGCTTGTGGACGGGATCCTACGAGCAGTACTTC. This encodes CATSLWTGSYEQYF.

The gene calls are TRBV27 and TRBJ2-3, with TRBD1 matching over 9 bases. Germline trimming cut 3 bases from V and 4 bases from J; bases unmatched to any gene: 2. CDR3 length: 14 residues. Germline V gives CDR1 MNHEY, CDR2 SMNVEV (reference sequence). Here the CDR3 DNA reads TGTGCCAGCAGTTTCCGGACAGGGGCAGATACGCAGTATTTT. Protein sequence: CASSFRTGADTQYF.

V and J are TRBV2 and TRBJ1-1; D unresolved. The CDR3 is 15 residues long. The germline gives CDR1 SNHLY, CDR2 FYNNEI. V was pared by 6 bases and J by 2 bases, with 16 bases between. CDR3: CASSLMFLANTEAFF. In nucleotides, the CDR3 is TGTGCCAGCAGCCTTATGTTCCTGGCTAACACTGAAGCTTTCTTT.

The gene calls are TRBV5-1 and TRBJ2-7; D perhaps matches TRBD2 (7 bases). Deletions cut 5 bases from V and 6 bases from J, with 21 bases between. In germline, CDR1 is SGHRS, CDR2 YFSETQ. There are 15 residues in the CDR3. Here the CDR3 reads CASSGGGGRTSEQYF. In DNA, the CDR3 is TGCGCCAGCAGTGGGGGAGGGGGGCGAACGTCCGAGCAGTACTTC.

The rearrangement uses TRBV28 and TRBJ1-1; D is uncertain. Germline CDR1 is MDHEN and CDR2 is SYDVKM. The germline V and J ends were trimmed by 7 bases and 0 bases, with 6 bases remaining between them. There are 12 residues in the CDR3. In DNA, the CDR3 is TGTGCCAGCACTGAGTTGAACACTGAAGCTTTCTTT. Protein sequence: CASTELNTEAFF.

This clone was found once. The CDR3 bases are TGTGCCAGCAGGTACCGGGTCCCTCCCTACGAGCAGTACTTC. This translates into CASRYRVPPYEQYF. The gene calls are TRBV28 and TRBJ2-7; D unclear. This CDR3 contains 14 residues. Trimming removed 6 bases from V and 2 bases from J, with 14 bases in between. Germline CDR1 and CDR2: MDHEN and SYDVKM.